This is a list of T cell receptor beta chains from one sample in a study of tumor-infiltrating lymphocytes in primary liver carcinoma. TCRdb used MiXCR to reprocess the multiplex PCR reads, holding one entry per CDR3 protein. Of approximately 330,000 distinct CDR3 sequences listed, less than 70% are singletons. What was sequenced was peripheral blood. Receptor source: a middle-aged man with primary liver carcinoma and hepatitis B virus infection. The CDR3 runs from the conserved cysteine through the conserved F or W. The order of the fields is V gene, J gene, clone size, D gene, CDR3 DNA, CDR3 protein. A D gene is named only where the DNA matches it firmly. The size entry is marked missing in some rows and otherwise reads once, few, many or a size class.

>TRBV13|TRBJ2-7|NA|NA
TGTGCCAGGAGCACTAGACAGGGAGGGTACGAGCAGTACTTC
CARSTRQGGYEQYF
>TRBV29-1|TRBJ2-1|NA|NA
TGCAGCGTTGAAGATGTAGGAGAGGGTAAGCAGTTCTTT
CSVEDVGEGKQFF
>TRBV25-1|TRBJ2-3|many|NA
TGTGCCAGCAACCCCGGAGGGTCTAGCACAGATACGCAGTATTTT
CASNPGGSSTDTQYF
>TRBV5-4|TRBJ2-5|many|TRBD1
TGTGCCAGCAGCTTGGGCAGGGGGCGGGAGACCCAGTACTTC
CASSLGRGRETQYF
>TRBV29-1|TRBJ2-5|many|TRBD1
TGCAGCGTGGAGAGGACAGGGCAAGAGACCCAGTACTTC
CSVERTGQETQYF
>TRBV11-3|TRBJ2-1|NA|NA
TGTGTCACCAGCTTAGACAACAATGAGCAGTTCTTC
CVTSLDNNEQFF
>TRBV11-2|TRBJ2-7|NA|TRBD2
TGTGCCAACAGCTTAGGCGGCGGGGGTACCTACAAGCAGTACTTC
CANSLGGGGTYKQYF
>TRBV5-4|TRBJ2-2|NA|NA
TGTACCAGCAGCTTGCAGGGATTCGGAACCGGGGAGCTGTTTTTT
CTSSLQGFGTGELFF
>TRBV14|TRBJ1-2|NA|NA
TGTGCCAGCAGCCGCTGGAGGGTCTATGGCTACACCTTC
CASSRWRVYGYTF
>TRBV11-2|TRBJ2-1|NA|NA
TGTGCCAACAGCCATTGGGGGAGTATCCTATTCTTC
CANSHWGSILFF
>TRBV6-1|TRBJ1-5|NA|TRBD1
TGTGCCAGCAGTGAAGGCATAAGGGGGCATCAGCCCCAGCGTTTT
CASSEGIRGHQPQRF
>TRBV13|TRBJ2-3|NA|NA
TGTGCCAGCCTGAGGGTGGGACATAGCACAGATACGCAGTATTTT
CASLRVGHSTDTQYF
>TRBV30|TRBJ1-4|NA|TRBD1
TGTGCCTGGAGAGTCACCGGACAGGGAAATGAAAAACTGTTTTTT
CAWRVTGQGNEKLFF
>TRBV6-2/TRBV6-3|TRBJ2-6|many|TRBD1
TGTGCCAGCAGCTCCACAGGGGGCACTGGGGCCAACGTCCTGACTTTC
CASSSTGGTGANVLTF
>TRBV2|TRBJ2-3|NA|TRBD2
TGTGCCATCCGGACTAGCGGGAGAGATACGCAGTATTTT
CAIRTSGRDTQYF
>TRBV11-2|TRBJ1-1|NA|NA
TGTGCCAGCAGCGGAAAACTAAACACTGGAGCTTTCTTT
CASSGKLNTGAFF
>TRBV7-9|TRBJ2-1|NA|TRBD1
TGTGCCGGCAGTTTCGATACAGGGGGCTACGAGCAGTTCTTC
CAGSFDTGGYEQFF
>TRBV5-1|TRBJ2-1|few|TRBD2
TGCGCCAGTAGCTTGACCCCAGCGGGAGGGGACAATGAGCAGTTCTTC
CASSLTPAGGDNEQFF
>TRBV14|TRBJ2-3|few|TRBD2
TGTGCCAGCAGCCAAGATAAGCCTAGCGGGGTGTCAGATACGCAGTATTTT
CASSQDKPSGVSDTQYF
>TRBV6-6|TRBJ1-5|NA|NA
TGTGCCAGCAGTTGCTTACAGGGTGGCAATCAGCCCCAGCATTTT
CASSCLQGGNQPQHF
>TRBV12-3/TRBV12-4|TRBJ1-1|few|NA
TGTGCCAGCAGTTGGGACACCCGCGGCACTGAAGCTTTCTTT
CASSWDTRGTEAFF
>TRBV5-1|TRBJ1-1|NA|NA
TGCGCCAGCAACTTGGAGGGGGTCCGGAACACTGAAGCTTTCTTT
CASNLEGVRNTEAFF
>TRBV6-5|TRBJ1-4|NA|NA
TGTGCCACCAGTTACGTGGCTGCTAATGAAAAACTGTTTTTT
CATSYVAANEKLFF
>TRBV6-6|TRBJ2-7|many|TRBD2
TGTGCCAGCAGTTACCACCACCCGGGACTAGCGGGAGGGCCTCTCGTCTACGAGCAGTACTTC
CASSYHHPGLAGGPLVYEQYF
>TRBV30|TRBJ1-5|NA|NA
TGTGCCTGGAGCGAACAGGATCAGCCCCAGCATTTT
CAWSEQDQPQHF
>TRBV12-3/TRBV12-4|TRBJ2-7|few|NA
TGTGCCAGCAGTTTCTCCTACAGCCCCGACGGGCAGTACTTC
CASSFSYSPDGQYF
>TRBV5-6|TRBJ2-2|NA|NA
TGTGCCAGCAGCTTCAATTCGGCCGGGGAGCTGTTTTTT
CASSFNSAGELFF
>TRBV11-2|TRBJ2-3|NA|TRBD1
TGTGCTAGCAGCATACCGACAGGGCCGACAGATACGCAGTACTTT
CASSIPTGPTDTQYF
>TRBV12-3/TRBV12-4|TRBJ2-2|NA|TRBD2
TGTGTCAGCACTCCTCTCCCCGCGACTAGCGGGAATGTAAACACCGGGGAGCTGTTTTTT
CVSTPLPATSGNVNTGELFF
>TRBV11-2|TRBJ2-7|NA|NA
TGTGCCAGCGGCTTAGGACGGGACACTAGCTACGAGCAGTACTTC
CASGLGRDTSYEQYF
>TRBV11-3|TRBJ2-1|NA|NA
TGTGCCAGCAGCTTAGCGGCGAGGGACGATTCTAGCAATGAGCAGTTCTTC
CASSLAARDDSSNEQFF
>TRBV11-2|TRBJ2-5|few|NA
TGTGCCAGCAGCTTAGGATTAGGGGGAGGGTACGGAGTGACCCAGTACTTC
CASSLGLGGGYGVTQYF
>TRBV6-6|TRBJ2-7|few|NA
TGTGCCAGCAGTTACCTGGAGGCAGGGTATAACATCGAGCAGTACTTC
CASSYLEAGYNIEQYF
>TRBV6-5|TRBJ1-3|many|NA
TGTGCCAGCAGAAAATCAGGGGTTGGAAACACCATATATTTT
CASRKSGVGNTIYF
>TRBV12-3/TRBV12-4|TRBJ1-5|NA|NA
TGTGCCAGCAGTTTTAACCCGGGTGGGGTCGTTAGCAATCAGCCCCAGCATTTT
CASSFNPGGVVSNQPQHF
>TRBV28|TRBJ2-1|NA|NA
TGTACCAGCAGCGAAACCGGAACAGGGAACAATGAGCAGTTTTTC
CTSSETGTGNNEQFF
>TRBV6-6|TRBJ1-1|few|NA
TGTGCCAGCAACCCGACACCAATGAACACTGAAGCTTTCTTT
CASNPTPMNTEAFF
>TRBV29-1|TRBJ1-1|many|TRBD1
TGCAGCGCCGAAGTTGGACAGGGCTTGGTAGCTTTCTTT
CSAEVGQGLVAFF